Described below is a single T cell receptor (beta chain) sequence and its context. Its antigen is not yet known. Base quality data are lacking; no much larger clone is found one base away. The immunoSEQ Assay was used to immunosequence TCRbeta CDR3 regions from genomic DNA. Prior to high-throughput sequencing, genomic DNA was amplified by bias-controlled multiplex PCR. Regarding the original processing steps: To quantify the absolute abundance of each unique TCRbeta CDR3 region, the sequences were collapsed and filtered. Clonality, defined as 1 minus Pielou's evenness, was calculated using productive rearrangements only. A previously published method was used to identify clones with significantly greater frequencies in on-treatment samples than in baseline samples. TCRdb stores this immuneACCESS table with in-frame sequences only. Part of the clones is absent; in the studies checked, under half of the shortfall reflects unresolved V genes, and no reason is known for the rest. From that table come the V and J calls and clone size; the DNA was used to work out D and trimming. In all, the sample holds under 40,000 clones, and around nine tenths of those were seen once. The biggest ten clones account for roughly 12% of the sample.

What the treatment or condition label conveys for this sample: randomized to nivolumab then ipilimumab (arm A) or the reverse (arm B). No trial patient had received prior DNA-damaging chemotherapy. A FACS Aria II flow cytometer was used to sort live CD3+CD8+ cells that were negative for CD19 and CD56 from thawed PBMCs. The samples were obtained from melanoma patients enrolled in CheckMate 064, an open-label, randomized phase II trial testing sequential checkpoint blockade. Peripheral blood mononuclear cells were collected by leukapheresis, purified with Ficoll-Paque, and frozen in human serum with about 10% DMSO. Immediately after sorting, the purity of the sorted blood CD3+CD8+ cells was confirmed to be >98%, and DNA was then extracted. The data stem from a study of sequential checkpoint blockade in melanoma (dated by TCRdb to between 2018 and 2020). Study-wide context: Patients were assigned by 1:1 randomization to either first-line nivolumab followed by ipilimumab (arm A) or ipilimumab followed by nivolumab (arm B). Maintenance nivolumab came after each of the two trial sequences. General findings and caveats noted by the study authors: Validation of the response-prediction model combining TCR metrics and mutation burden is needed in larger, independent patient cohorts.

The input for sequencing was CD8+ T cells sorted from blood (inferred from file names), taken from a patient given nivolumab and ipilimumab in sequence. The TCR was taken from a human donor with melanoma.

The DNA reads as follows: TGCGCCAGCAGCTTGGGACTGCGTAGCGTTGGGTACGAGCAGTACTTC. This codes for CASSLGLRSVGYEQYF. The sequence is built from TRBV5-1 and TRBJ2-5; possibly the D gene is TRBD2, per 5 matching bases. The J call may be faulty, since TRBJ2-7 better matches the DNA end. The germline V gene sets CDR1 to SGHRS and CDR2 to YFSETQ. From its cysteine to its phenylalanine, the CDR3 spans 16 amino acids. Only CDR3 DNA is held: 48 bases, read in frame from base 1.